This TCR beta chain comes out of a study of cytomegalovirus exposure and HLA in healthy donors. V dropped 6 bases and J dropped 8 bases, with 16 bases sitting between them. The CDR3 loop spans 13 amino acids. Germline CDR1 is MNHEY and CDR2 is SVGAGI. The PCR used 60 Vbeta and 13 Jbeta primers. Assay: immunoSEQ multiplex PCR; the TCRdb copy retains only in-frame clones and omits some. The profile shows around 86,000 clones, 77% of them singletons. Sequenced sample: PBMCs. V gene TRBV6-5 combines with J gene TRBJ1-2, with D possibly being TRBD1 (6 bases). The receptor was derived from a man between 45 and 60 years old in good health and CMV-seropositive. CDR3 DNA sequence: TGTGCCAGCAGCGACCCCCAGGGGTACGGCTACACCTTC. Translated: CASSDPQGYGYTF.